These T cell receptor beta chains were read from a single sample in a study of blood T cell repertoires in COVID-19. Clones were read by immunoSEQ multiplex PCR, and TCRdb kept only the in-frame ones, dropping some. The data show about 180,000 clones, more than 75% seen once. Sequencing was carried out using peripheral blood. The receptors originated from a woman aged 70-85 years with acute or convalescent COVID-19. Each CDR3 is given with its conserved first and last residue. Fields, in order: D gene, clone size, V gene, J gene, CDR3 DNA, CDR3 protein. A D gene is named only where the DNA matches it firmly. Clone size is stated in some rows and not others, as once, few, many or a class when expanded.

d_gene: TRBD2; abundance: -; v_gene: TRBV6-4; j_gene: TRBJ2-1; CDR3nt: TGTGCCAGCAGTGACCCTACTAGCGGGGCTCCATCGGAGCAGTTCTTC; CDR3aa: CASSDPTSGAPSEQFF
d_gene: TRBD1; abundance: -; v_gene: TRBV3-1/TRBV3-2; j_gene: TRBJ1-6; CDR3nt: TGTGCCAGCAGCCGGGGGCAGGGGGCTAATTCACCCCTCCACTTT; CDR3aa: CASSRGQGANSPLHF
d_gene: TRBD1; abundance: few; v_gene: TRBV9; j_gene: TRBJ2-2; CDR3nt: TGTGCCAGCAGCGAACGGGACCCGGGACAGGGGACCGGGGAGCTGTTTTTT; CDR3aa: CASSERDPGQGTGELFF
d_gene: -; abundance: -; v_gene: TRBV30; j_gene: TRBJ1-5; CDR3nt: TGTGCCTGGAGTGTAGGTCGGGTAACTCAGCCCCAGCATTTT; CDR3aa: CAWSVGRVTQPQHF
d_gene: -; abundance: -; v_gene: TRBV7-2; j_gene: TRBJ2-7; CDR3nt: TGTGCCAGCAGTCACAGACAAACCTACGAGCAGTACTTC; CDR3aa: CASSHRQTYEQYF
d_gene: TRBD2; abundance: -; v_gene: TRBV18; j_gene: TRBJ2-1; CDR3nt: TGTGCCAGCTCACCACCTGCCGCGGGGGGTCTCTACAATGAGCAGTTCTTC; CDR3aa: CASSPPAAGGLYNEQFF
d_gene: -; abundance: -; v_gene: TRBV12-3/TRBV12-4; j_gene: TRBJ1-1; CDR3nt: TGTGCCAGCAGTCCGGCAAAACAGAGCGAAGCTTTCTTT; CDR3aa: CASSPAKQSEAFF
d_gene: TRBD2; abundance: -; v_gene: TRBV9; j_gene: TRBJ2-1; CDR3nt: TGTGCCAGCAGCAAAAGGACTAGCGGGGGCCCCAATGAGCAGTTCTTC; CDR3aa: CASSKRTSGGPNEQFF
d_gene: -; abundance: -; v_gene: TRBV7-2; j_gene: TRBJ2-2; CDR3nt: TGTGCCAGCAGCCCGGGGTATTCGAACACCGGGGAGCTGTTTTTT; CDR3aa: CASSPGYSNTGELFF
d_gene: -; abundance: -; v_gene: TRBV19; j_gene: TRBJ2-7; CDR3nt: TGTGCCAGTTCTACCCGGTATAACTCCTACGAGCAGTACTTC; CDR3aa: CASSTRYNSYEQYF
d_gene: TRBD1; abundance: -; v_gene: TRBV28; j_gene: TRBJ2-3; CDR3nt: TGTGCCAGCAGTTTATTACAGGGGGCATATACGCAGTATTTT; CDR3aa: CASSLLQGAYTQYF
d_gene: TRBD2; abundance: -; v_gene: TRBV20-1; j_gene: TRBJ2-1; CDR3nt: TGCAGTGCTAGTAGTCTAGCGGACTACAATGAGCAGTTCTTC; CDR3aa: CSASSLADYNEQFF
d_gene: TRBD1; abundance: -; v_gene: TRBV5-1; j_gene: TRBJ1-1; CDR3nt: TGCGCCAGCAGCTTCATGACAGGGGGGATGAACACTGAAGCTTTCTTT; CDR3aa: CASSFMTGGMNTEAFF
d_gene: TRBD1; abundance: -; v_gene: TRBV5-1; j_gene: TRBJ1-2; CDR3nt: TGCGCCAGCAGCCCCGGGACAGCTAACTATGGCTACACCTTC; CDR3aa: CASSPGTANYGYTF
d_gene: TRBD2; abundance: -; v_gene: TRBV7-2; j_gene: TRBJ2-7; CDR3nt: TGTGCCAGCAGCTTAAGGGGGGTCTCAGTAGCGGGGAGGACCTACGAGCAGTACTTC; CDR3aa: CASSLRGVSVAGRTYEQYF
d_gene: -; abundance: -; v_gene: TRBV5-1; j_gene: TRBJ2-1; CDR3nt: TGCGCCAGCACCTTACAGAGACCCAATGAGCAGTTCTTC; CDR3aa: CASTLQRPNEQFF
d_gene: TRBD2; abundance: -; v_gene: TRBV7-2; j_gene: TRBJ2-7; CDR3nt: TGTGCCAGCAGCTCTAGCGGGGGGGCCTGGGAGCAGTACTTC; CDR3aa: CASSSSGGAWEQYF
d_gene: TRBD2; abundance: -; v_gene: TRBV6-1; j_gene: TRBJ2-7; CDR3nt: TGTGCCAGCAGTGACCTAGCGGGTCAGAGATACGAGCAGTACTTC; CDR3aa: CASSDLAGQRYEQYF
d_gene: -; abundance: once; v_gene: TRBV19; j_gene: TRBJ1-1; CDR3nt: TGTGCCAGTAGTACCCCCCTGGGGAGGAACACTGAAGCTTTCTTT; CDR3aa: CASSTPLGRNTEAFF
d_gene: -; abundance: -; v_gene: TRBV6-4; j_gene: TRBJ2-6; CDR3nt: TGTGCCAGCAGCCAATCCGGGGCCAACGTCCTGACTTTC; CDR3aa: CASSQSGANVLTF
d_gene: -; abundance: -; v_gene: TRBV5-6; j_gene: TRBJ1-1; CDR3nt: TGTGCCAGCAGCTTTTGGGGAGGGAACACTGAAGCTTTCTTT; CDR3aa: CASSFWGGNTEAFF
d_gene: TRBD1; abundance: -; v_gene: TRBV28; j_gene: TRBJ1-4; CDR3nt: TGTGCCAGCAGTAAATCACCTAGGACAGGGCCAACTAATGAAAAACTGTTTTTT; CDR3aa: CASSKSPRTGPTNEKLFF